Only one count was recorded for the clone carrying this TCR beta chain. Its antigen remains unidentified. This CDR3 comprises 11 residues. Germline CDR1 and CDR2: MNHEY and SVGAGI. V gave up 5 bases and J gave up 6 bases, with 8 bases separating them. The sample originates from a study of T cell responses to AZD1222 COVID-19 vaccine. Libraries were prepared by immunoSEQ multiplex PCR; TCRdb keeps only in-frame clonotypes and omits some of them. The sample consists of 150,000 or so clones, around nine tenths of them appearing once. Findings of the study overall: Nearly half of spike-specific TCRs reportedly target variant regions that are unmutated in the B.1.351 and B.1.1.7 variants.

The receptor was isolated from an adult in good health. The J gene is TRBJ2-7, the V gene TRBV6-5, with no clear D. This sample comprised peripheral blood, obtained on day 0 of AZD1222 vaccination. CDR3 sequence reads: CASSKPGEQYF. CDR3 sequence (DNA): TGTGCCAGCAGTAAACCAGGCGAGCAGTACTTC.